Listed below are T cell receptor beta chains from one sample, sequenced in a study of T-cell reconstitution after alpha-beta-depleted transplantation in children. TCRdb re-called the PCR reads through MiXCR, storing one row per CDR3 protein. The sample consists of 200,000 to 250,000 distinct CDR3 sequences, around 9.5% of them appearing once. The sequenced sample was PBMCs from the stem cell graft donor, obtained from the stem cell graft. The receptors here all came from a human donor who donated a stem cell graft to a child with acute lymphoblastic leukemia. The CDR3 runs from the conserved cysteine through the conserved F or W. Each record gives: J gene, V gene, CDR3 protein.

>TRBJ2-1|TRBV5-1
CAISDRVGNEQFF
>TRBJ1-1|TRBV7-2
CASSPGTGRTAFF
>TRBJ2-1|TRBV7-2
CASGLGWEQFF
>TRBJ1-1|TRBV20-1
CSVRLQGRRPATEAFF
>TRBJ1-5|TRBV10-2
CASRTGSQPQHF
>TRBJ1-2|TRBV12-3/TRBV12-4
CASSQNGGDGYTF
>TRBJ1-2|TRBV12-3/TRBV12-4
CASSSNGPGQGAYGYTF
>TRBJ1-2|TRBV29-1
CSAYARGPSYGYTF
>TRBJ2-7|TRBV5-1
CASSLGDGSSYEQYF
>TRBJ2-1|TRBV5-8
CASSSLRGHPNEQFF
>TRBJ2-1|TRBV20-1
CSAKGHGVPNEQFF
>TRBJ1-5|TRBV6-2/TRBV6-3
CASSYVQGSNQPQHF
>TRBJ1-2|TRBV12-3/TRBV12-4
CASSSREMTRPSNYGYTF
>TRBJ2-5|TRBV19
CASSGSKETQYF
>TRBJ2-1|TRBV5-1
CASSLGSGIYNEQFF
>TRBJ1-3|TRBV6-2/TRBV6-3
CASSYVRGSSGNTIYF
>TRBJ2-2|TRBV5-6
CASSAWDTGELFF
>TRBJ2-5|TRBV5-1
CASSRNNRVLPLQETQYF
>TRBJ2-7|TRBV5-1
CASSLGGGTFEQYF
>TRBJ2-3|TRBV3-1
CASSQGSSGVMVADTQYF
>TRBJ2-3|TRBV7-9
CASSPDRGKRTDTQYF
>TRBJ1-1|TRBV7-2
CASSTGQGARGAFF
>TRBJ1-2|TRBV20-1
CSASPGATGRDGYTF
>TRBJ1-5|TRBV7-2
CASSLYDSNQPQHF
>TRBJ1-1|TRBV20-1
CSARGTGREAFF
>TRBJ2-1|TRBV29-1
CSVDEGGYNEQFF
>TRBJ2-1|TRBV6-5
CASSYLKIFYNEQFF
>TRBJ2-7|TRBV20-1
CSARAEERGLYEQYF
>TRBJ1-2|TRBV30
CAWSPRGSGYTF
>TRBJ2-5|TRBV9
CASSETPGTAQETQYF
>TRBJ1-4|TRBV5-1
CASSLAGLATNEKLFF
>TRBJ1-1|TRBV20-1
CSADRDRGQAEAFF
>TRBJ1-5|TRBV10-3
CAISESGPGQTNSNQPQHF
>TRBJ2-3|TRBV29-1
CSILRGDTQYF
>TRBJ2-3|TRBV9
CASRSDTQYF
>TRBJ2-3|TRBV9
CASSVYSGVTDTQYF
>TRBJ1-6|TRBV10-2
CASSVDRGNSPLHF
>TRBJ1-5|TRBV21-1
CASSNGVKWTVSNQPQHF
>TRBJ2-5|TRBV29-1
CSAPGGAETQYF
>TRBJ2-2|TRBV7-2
CASSLAGGSTGELFF
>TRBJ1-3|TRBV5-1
CASSSYGTTTTRLSGNTIYF
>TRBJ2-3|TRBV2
CASSGLGLDTQYF
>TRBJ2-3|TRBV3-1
CASSQGWPGQGTDTQYF
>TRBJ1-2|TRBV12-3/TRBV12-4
CASSPRTGADYGYTF
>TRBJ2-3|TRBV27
CASSPPGTFTDTQYF
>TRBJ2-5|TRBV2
CASSHDEGWETQYF
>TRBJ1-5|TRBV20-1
CSAPEGGRGQPQHF
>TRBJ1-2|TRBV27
CASSRQSGYNYGYTF